One sample yielded the 5 T cell receptor beta chains listed below, sequenced in a study of CD8 T cells in ankylosing spondylitis. The study's findings and limits: A TCR beta motif of roughly 8 highly homologous variants seemed to mark ankylosing spondylitis blood.

From the 5' RACE reads, TCRdb called clonotypes with MiXCR, one entry per CDR3 protein. The table includes roughly 350,000 distinct CDR3 sequences, approximately 8.2% detected once. No antigen has been identified for these receptors. Source material: blood, either unsorted or a sorted T cell fraction (not recorded which). The receptors derive from a male donor with ankylosing spondylitis.

The CDR3 spells CASSPGVLNTEAFF. CDR3 in DNA: TGCGCCAGCAGCCCGGGAGTCCTAAACACTGAAGCTTTCTTT. The V call is TRBV4-1, the J call TRBJ1-1, with D hard to call. CDR1 is MGHRA and CDR2 is YSYEKL in the germline V gene. V was cut by 4 bases and J by 2 bases, with 11 bases left in between. The CDR3 has 14 residues.

The chain has TRBV10-3 and TRBJ1-1; D possibly corresponds to TRBD1 (5 bases). This CDR3 spans 13 amino acids. Germline CDR1 reads ENHRY; CDR2 reads SYGVKD. V was cut by 4 bases and J by 6 bases, with 12 bases left in between. The CDR3 region has the DNA TGTGCCATCAGTGGACAGAGGGCCGCTGAAGCTTTCTTT. Amino acid sequence: CAISGQRAAEAFF.

This clonotype was seen a few times. The V and J genes are TRBV28 and TRBJ2-5, with D possibly matching TRBD2 (6 bases). Germline values: CDR1 MDHEN, CDR2 SYDVKM. Trimming shortened V by 0 bases and J by 1 base, and 12 bases separated the two germline ends. The CDR3 runs to 16 residues. The CDR3 nucleotides read TGTGCCAGCAGTTTATGGGGGCAGGGAGGCCAAGAGACCCAGTACTTC. Residues: CASSLWGQGGQETQYF.

Only a few counts were recorded for this clonotype. The chain uses TRBV12-5 and TRBJ2-1, with D possibly called TRBD1 or TRBD2 (5 bases each). Trimming stripped 1 base from V and 4 bases from J, with 14 bases between. Germline CDR1 and CDR2: LGHNT and FRNRAP. The CDR3 runs 16 residues. CDR3 in amino acids: CASGLAPGTNYNEQFF. DNA of the CDR3: TGTGCTAGTGGTTTGGCTCCCGGGACGAATTACAATGAGCAGTTCTTC.

A note on this clonotype: A read error may produce the germline difference seen at one junction end. The V call is TRBV7-7, the J call TRBJ2-1; 15 positions match TRBD2. The germline CDR1 and CDR2 sequences are SSHAT and FNYEAQ (reference sequence). The CDR3 is 17 amino acids. Here the CDR3 DNA reads TGTGCTAGCAGCTTATCACCGGGACTAGCGGGAGGCAATGAGCAGTTCTTC. This sequence encodes CASSLSPGLAGGNEQFF. Variable domain in full (rest from reference TRBV7-7 and TRBJ2-1): GAGVSQSPRYKVTKRGQDVTLRCDPISSHATLYWYQQALGQGPEFLTYFNYEAQPDKSGLPSDRFSAERPEGSISTLTIQRTEQRDSAMYRCASSLSPGLAGGNEQFFGPGTRLTVL.